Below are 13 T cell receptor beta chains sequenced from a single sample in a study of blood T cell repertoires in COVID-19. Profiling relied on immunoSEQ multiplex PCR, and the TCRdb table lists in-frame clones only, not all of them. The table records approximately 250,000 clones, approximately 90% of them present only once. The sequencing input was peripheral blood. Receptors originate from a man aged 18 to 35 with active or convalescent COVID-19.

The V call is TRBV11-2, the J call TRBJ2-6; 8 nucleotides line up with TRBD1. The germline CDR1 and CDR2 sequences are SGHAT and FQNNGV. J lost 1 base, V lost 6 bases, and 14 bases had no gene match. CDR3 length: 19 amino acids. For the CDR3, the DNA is TGTGCCAGCAGGCAGGCCGGGACAGGTCGTTTTTCTGGGGCCAACGTCCTGACTTTC. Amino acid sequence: CASRQAGTGRFSGANVLTF. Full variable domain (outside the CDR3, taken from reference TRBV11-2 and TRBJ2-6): EAGVAQSPRYKIIEKRQSVAFWCNPISGHATLYWYQQILGQGPKLLIQFQNNGVVDDSQLPKDRFSAERLKGVDSTLKIQPAKLEDSAVYLCASRQAGTGRFSGANVLTFGAGSRLTVL.

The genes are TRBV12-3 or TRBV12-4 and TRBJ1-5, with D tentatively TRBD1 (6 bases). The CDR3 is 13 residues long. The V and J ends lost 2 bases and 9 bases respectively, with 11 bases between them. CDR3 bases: TGTGCCAGCAGTTTACGCAGGGGTACGCCCCAGCATTTT. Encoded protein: CASSLRRGTPQHF.

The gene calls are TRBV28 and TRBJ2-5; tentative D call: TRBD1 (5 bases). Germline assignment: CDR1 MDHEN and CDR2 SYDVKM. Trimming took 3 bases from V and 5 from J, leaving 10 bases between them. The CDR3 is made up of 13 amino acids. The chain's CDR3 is CASSFPGWETQYF. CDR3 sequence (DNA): TGTGCCAGCAGTTTCCCAGGGTGGGAGACCCAGTACTTC.

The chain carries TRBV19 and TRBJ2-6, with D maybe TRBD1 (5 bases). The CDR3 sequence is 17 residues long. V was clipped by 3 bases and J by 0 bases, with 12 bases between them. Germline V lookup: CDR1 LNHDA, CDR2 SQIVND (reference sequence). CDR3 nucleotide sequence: TGTGCCAGTAGTATCCAGGGTTCCCTCTCTGGGGCCAACGTCCTGACTTTC. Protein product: CASSIQGSLSGANVLTF.

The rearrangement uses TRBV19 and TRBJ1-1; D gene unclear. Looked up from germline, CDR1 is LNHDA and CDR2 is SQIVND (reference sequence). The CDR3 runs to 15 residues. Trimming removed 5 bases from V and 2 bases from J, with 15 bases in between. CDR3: CASSAQASINTEAFF. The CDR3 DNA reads TGTGCCAGTAGTGCTCAGGCATCCATTAACACTGAAGCTTTCTTT.

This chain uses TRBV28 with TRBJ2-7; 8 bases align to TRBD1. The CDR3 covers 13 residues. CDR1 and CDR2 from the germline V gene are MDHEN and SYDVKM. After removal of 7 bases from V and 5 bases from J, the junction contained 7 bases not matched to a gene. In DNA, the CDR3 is TGTGCCAGCACTGGACAGGGATTTGACGAGCAGTACTTC. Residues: CASTGQGFDEQYF. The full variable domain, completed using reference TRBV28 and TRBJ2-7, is DVKVTQSSRYLVKRTGEKVFLECVQDMDHENMFWYRQDPGLGLRLIYFSYDVKMKEKGDIPEGYSVSREKKERFSLILESASTNQTSMYLCASTGQGFDEQYFGPGTRLTVT.

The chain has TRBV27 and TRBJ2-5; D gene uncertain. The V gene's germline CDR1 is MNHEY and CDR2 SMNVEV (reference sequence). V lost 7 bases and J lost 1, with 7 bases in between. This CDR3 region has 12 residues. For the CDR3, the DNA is TGTGCCAGCAAAACACGCCAAGAGACCCAGTACTTC. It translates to CASKTRQETQYF.

The CDR3 DNA sequence: TGTGCCAGCAGGGACGGACTAGCGGGGGTGGAGACCCAGTACTTC. Protein sequence: CASRDGLAGVETQYF. The rearrangement joins TRBV3-1 (or the pseudogene TRBV3-2) to TRBJ2-5; 13 bases match TRBD2. V was pared by 6 bases and J by 5 bases, with 6 bases of the junction left unmatched. The CDR3 consists of 15 residues. The germline V gene encodes CDR1 LGHDT and CDR2 YNNKEL (reference sequence).

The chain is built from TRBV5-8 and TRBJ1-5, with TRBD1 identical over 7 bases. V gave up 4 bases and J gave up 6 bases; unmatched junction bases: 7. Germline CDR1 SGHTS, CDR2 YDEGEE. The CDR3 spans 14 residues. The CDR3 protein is CASSTGDRVQPQHF. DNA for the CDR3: TGTGCCAGCAGCACCGGGGACAGAGTTCAGCCCCAGCATTTT.

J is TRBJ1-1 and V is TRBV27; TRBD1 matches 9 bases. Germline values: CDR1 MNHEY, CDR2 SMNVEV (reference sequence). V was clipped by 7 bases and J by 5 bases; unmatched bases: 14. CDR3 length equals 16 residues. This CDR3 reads CASKREIGQGKTEAFF. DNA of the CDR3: TGTGCCAGCAAGCGGGAAATAGGACAGGGGAAAACTGAAGCTTTCTTT.

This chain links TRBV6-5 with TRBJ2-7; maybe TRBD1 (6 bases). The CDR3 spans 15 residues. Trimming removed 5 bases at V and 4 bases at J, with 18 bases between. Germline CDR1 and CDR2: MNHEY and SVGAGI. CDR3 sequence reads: CASSPWGQTAYEQYF. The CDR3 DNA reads TGTGCCAGCAGTCCTTGGGGACAAACGGCTTACGAGCAGTACTTC.

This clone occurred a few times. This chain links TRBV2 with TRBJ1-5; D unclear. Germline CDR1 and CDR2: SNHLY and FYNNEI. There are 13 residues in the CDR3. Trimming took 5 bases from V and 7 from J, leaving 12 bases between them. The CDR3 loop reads CASSLSNRQPQHF. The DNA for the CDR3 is TGTGCCAGCAGTCTAAGTAATCGGCAGCCCCAGCATTTT.

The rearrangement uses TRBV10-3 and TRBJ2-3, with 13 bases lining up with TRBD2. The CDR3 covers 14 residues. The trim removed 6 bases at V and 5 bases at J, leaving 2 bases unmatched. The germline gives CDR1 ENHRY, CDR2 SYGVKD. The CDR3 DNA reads TGTGCCATCAGGGGACTAGCGGGACTAGATACGCAGTATTTT. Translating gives CAIRGLAGLDTQYF.